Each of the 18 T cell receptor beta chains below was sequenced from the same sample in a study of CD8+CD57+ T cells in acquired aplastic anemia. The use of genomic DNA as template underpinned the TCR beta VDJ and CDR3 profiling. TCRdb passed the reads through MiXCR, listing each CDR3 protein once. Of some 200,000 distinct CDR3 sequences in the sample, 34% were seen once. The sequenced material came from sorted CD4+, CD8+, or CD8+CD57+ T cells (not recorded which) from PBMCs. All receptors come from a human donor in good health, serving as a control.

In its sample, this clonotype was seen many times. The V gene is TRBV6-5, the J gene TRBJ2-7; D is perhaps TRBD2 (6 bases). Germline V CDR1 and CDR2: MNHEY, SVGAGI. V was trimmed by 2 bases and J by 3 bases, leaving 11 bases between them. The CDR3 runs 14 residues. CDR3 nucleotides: TGTGCCAGCAGTTACGATAGAGCGGGCTACGAGCAGTACTTC. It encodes CASSYDRAGYEQYF.

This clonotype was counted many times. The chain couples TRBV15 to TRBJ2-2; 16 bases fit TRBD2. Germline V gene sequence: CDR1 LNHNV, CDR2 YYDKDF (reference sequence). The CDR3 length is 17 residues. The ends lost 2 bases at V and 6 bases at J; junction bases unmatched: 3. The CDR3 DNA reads TGTGCCACCAGCAGAACTGGGACTAGCGGGGGGGCCGGGGAGCTGTTTTTT. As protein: CATSRTGTSGGAGELFF. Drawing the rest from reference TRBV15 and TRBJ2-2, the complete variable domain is DAMVIQNPRYQVTQFGKPVTLSCSQTLNHNVMYWYQQKSSQAPKLLFHYYDKDFNNEADTPDNFQSRRPNTSFCFLDIRSPGLGDTAMYLCATSRTGTSGGAGELFFGEGSRLTVL.

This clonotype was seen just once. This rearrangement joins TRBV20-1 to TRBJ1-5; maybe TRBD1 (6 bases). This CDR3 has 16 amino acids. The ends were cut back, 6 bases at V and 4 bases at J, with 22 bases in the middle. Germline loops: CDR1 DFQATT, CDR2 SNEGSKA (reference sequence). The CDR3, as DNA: TGCAGTGCCAGCAGTGAGAGGCAGGGGCCAAATCAGCCCCAGCATTTT. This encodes CSASSERQGPNQPQHF.

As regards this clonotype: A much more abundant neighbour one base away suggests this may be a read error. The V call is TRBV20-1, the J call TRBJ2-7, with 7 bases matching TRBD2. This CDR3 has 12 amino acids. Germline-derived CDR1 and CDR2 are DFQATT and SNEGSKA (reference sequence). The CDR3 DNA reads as TGCAATGCTACCCGGGGGGCCTACGAGCAGTACTTC. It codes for CNATRGAYEQYF.

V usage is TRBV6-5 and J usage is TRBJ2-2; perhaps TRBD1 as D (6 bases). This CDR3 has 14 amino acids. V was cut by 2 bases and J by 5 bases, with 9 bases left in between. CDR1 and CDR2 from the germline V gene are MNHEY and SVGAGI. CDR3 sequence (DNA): TGTGCCAGCAGTTACCAGACAGGAACCGGGGAGCTGTTTTTT. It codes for CASSYQTGTGELFF.

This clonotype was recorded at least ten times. In nucleotides, the CDR3 is TGTGCCAGCAGCCGAGAGAGAGGGGTCAATGAGCAGTTCTTC. Protein product: CASSRERGVNEQFF. The chain links TRBV7-2 to TRBJ2-1; TRBD1 or TRBD2 may be the D gene (5 bases each). V lost 5 bases to trimming and J lost 6 bases, with 14 bases between them. From germline, CDR1 is SGHTA and CDR2 FQGNSA. The CDR3 has 14 amino acids.

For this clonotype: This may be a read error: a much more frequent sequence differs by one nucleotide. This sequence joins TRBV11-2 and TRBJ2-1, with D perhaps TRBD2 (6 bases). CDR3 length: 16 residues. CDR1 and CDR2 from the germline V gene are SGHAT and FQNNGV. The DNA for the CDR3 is TGTGCCGGCAGCGGAGGGCTGGCCCCCACCTACAATGAGCAGTTCTTC. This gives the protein CAGSGGLAPTYNEQFF.

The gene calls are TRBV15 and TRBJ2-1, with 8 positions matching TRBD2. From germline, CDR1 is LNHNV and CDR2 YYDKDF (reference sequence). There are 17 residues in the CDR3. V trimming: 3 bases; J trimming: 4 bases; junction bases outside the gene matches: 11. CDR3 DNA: TGTGCCACCAGCAGCCCGTTGGTAGCGGGGAGATACAATGAGCAGTTCTTC. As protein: CATSSPLVAGRYNEQFF.

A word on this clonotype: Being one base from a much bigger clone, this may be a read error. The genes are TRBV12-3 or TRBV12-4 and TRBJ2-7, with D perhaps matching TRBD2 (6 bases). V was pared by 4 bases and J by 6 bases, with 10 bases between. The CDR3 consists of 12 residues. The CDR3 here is CASSSRDCEQYF. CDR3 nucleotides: TGTGCCAGCAGTTCTAGGGACTGCGAGCAGTACTTC.

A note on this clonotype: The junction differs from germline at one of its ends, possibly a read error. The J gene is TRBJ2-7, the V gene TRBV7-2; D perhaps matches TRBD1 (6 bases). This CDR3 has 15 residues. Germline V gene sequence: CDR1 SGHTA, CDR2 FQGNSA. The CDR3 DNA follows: TGTGCCAGCACTCCCGATACAGGGAGCTCCTACGAGCGGTACTTC. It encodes CASTPDTGSSYERYF.

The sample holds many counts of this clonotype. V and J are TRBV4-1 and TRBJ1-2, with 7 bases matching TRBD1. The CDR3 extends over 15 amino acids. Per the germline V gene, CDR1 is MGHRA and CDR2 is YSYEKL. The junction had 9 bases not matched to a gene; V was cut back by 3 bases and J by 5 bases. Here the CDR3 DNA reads TGCGCCAGCAGCCAGCGCGGGACAGCTGAATATGGCTACACCTTC. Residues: CASSQRGTAEYGYTF.

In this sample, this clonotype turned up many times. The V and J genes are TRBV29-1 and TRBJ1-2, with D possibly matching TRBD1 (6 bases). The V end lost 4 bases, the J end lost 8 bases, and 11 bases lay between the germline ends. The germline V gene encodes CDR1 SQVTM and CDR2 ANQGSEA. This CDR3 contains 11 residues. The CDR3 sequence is CSVGRTEGYTF. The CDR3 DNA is TGCAGCGTTGGGAGGACAGAGGGCTACACCTTC.

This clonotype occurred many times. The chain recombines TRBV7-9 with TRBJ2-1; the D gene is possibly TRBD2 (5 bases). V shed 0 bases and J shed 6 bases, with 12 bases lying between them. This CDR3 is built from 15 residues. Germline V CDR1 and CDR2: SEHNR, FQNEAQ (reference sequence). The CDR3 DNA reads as TGTGCCAGCAGCTTAGCGAGTCGAGGGCGCAATGAGCAGTTCTTC. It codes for CASSLASRGRNEQFF.

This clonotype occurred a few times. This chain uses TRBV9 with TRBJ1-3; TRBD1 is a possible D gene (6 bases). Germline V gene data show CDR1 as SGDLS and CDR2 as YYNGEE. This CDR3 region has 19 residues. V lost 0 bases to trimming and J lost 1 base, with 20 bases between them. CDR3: CASSVAGVVGALSGNTIYF. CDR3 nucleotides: TGTGCCAGCAGCGTAGCAGGGGTAGTGGGGGCTTTATCTGGAAACACCATATATTTT.

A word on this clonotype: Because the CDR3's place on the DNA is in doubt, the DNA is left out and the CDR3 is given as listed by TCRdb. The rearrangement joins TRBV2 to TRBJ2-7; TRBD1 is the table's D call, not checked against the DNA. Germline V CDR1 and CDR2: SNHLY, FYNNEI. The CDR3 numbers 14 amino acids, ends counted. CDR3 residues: CASSSSTGSYEQYV.

The CDR3 loop reads CASSLAYQGETQYF. The CDR3 DNA reads as TGTGCCAGCAGTTTAGCGTACCAGGGGGAGACCCAGTACTTC. The chain couples TRBV12-3 or TRBV12-4 to TRBJ2-5; D might be TRBD1 (6 bases). With 0 bases removed from V and 5 bases from J, the gap between germline ends came to 10 bases. The CDR3 is 14 residues long.

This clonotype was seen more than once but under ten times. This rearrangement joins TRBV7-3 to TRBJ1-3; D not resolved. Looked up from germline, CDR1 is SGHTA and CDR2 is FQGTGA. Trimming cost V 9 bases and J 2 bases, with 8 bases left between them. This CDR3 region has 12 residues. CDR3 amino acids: CASTPPGNTIYF. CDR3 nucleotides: TGTGCCAGTACGCCCCCTGGAAACACCATATATTTT.

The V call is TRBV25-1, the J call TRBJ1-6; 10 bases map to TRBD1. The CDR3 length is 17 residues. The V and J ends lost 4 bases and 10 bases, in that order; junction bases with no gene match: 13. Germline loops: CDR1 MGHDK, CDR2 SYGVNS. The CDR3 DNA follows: TGTGCCAGCAGTGGACAGGGGACAGGGGCGGTAGGGTCACCCCTCCACTTT. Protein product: CASSGQGTGAVGSPLHF.